In its sample, the clone carrying this TCR beta chain was seen once. In the authors' workflow: How many nucleated cells were present was estimated from reference gene primer amplification. Here immunoSEQ multiplex PCR was the method, and the copy in TCRdb shows in-frame clones only, minus some. V, J and clone size derive from that table, while D and trimming were established from the DNA sequence. The sample records about 97,000 clones, about nine tenths being singletons. The data were obtained in a study of blood T cell repertoires in COVID-19. At the level of the study: Italy, Spain and the United States were the sources of the convalescent and acute COVID-19 samples. Nucleic acid was either cDNA or gDNA, and it came from T cells, B-cell-depleted T cells, or PBMCs.

Germline V gene data show CDR1 as WNHNN and CDR2 as SYGVQD (reference sequence). This CDR3 has 13 amino acids. V shed 6 bases and J shed 6 bases, with 11 bases lying between them. This clonotype originated in a man aged 55-75 years with acute or convalescent COVID-19. The chain recombines TRBV10-1 with TRBJ2-2; tentatively, D is TRBD1 (5 bases). The sequencing sample was made of peripheral blood. CDR3 nucleotide sequence: TGCGCCAGCAGGGGGCAACGATCCGGGGAGCTGTTTTTT. The encoded protein is CASRGQRSGELFF.